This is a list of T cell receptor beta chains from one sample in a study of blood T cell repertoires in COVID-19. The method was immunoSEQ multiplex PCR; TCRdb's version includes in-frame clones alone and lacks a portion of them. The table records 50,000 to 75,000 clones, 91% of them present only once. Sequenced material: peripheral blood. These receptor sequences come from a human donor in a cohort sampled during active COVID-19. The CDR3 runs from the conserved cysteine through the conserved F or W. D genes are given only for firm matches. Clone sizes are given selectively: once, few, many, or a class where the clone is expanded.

DNA: TGTGCCAGCGACCGGGGGGCTGGCAATCAGCCCCAGCATTTT
CDR3: CASDRGAGNQPQHF
V: TRBV6-6
D: -
size: -
J: TRBJ1-5

DNA: TGTGCCAGCAGCCCCTCGGCAGGGCCCACTGAAGCTTTCTTT
CDR3: CASSPSAGPTEAFF
V: TRBV14
D: -
size: -
J: TRBJ1-1

DNA: TGTGCCAGCAGCTTAGGTTCTAGCGGGACCAATGAGCAGTTCTTC
CDR3: CASSLGSSGTNEQFF
V: TRBV11-2
D: TRBD2
size: -
J: TRBJ2-1

DNA: TGTGCCAGCAGCTTAGAGGGACTAGCCTCACCGCAATACTTC
CDR3: CASSLEGLASPQYF
V: TRBV11-3
D: TRBD2
size: -
J: TRBJ2-7

DNA: TGTGCCAGCAGCCAAGAAAACAGCATCTATGGCTACACCTTC
CDR3: CASSQENSIYGYTF
V: TRBV4-2
D: -
size: -
J: TRBJ1-2

DNA: TGTGCCAGTAGTATAGGGCTCACTGAAGCTTTCTTT
CDR3: CASSIGLTEAFF
V: TRBV19
D: -
size: -
J: TRBJ1-1

DNA: TGTGCCAGCAGCGTGTCGCCCAGCGGGGTCTACAATGAGCAGTTCTTC
CDR3: CASSVSPSGVYNEQFF
V: TRBV9
D: TRBD2
size: -
J: TRBJ2-1

DNA: TGTGCCAGCAGAAGCGGGTCCGGGAGTAGGAATACGCAGTATTTT
CDR3: CASRSGSGSRNTQYF
V: TRBV7-9
D: -
size: -
J: TRBJ2-3

DNA: TGCGCCAGCAGCCGAATCTGTCGGTATAGCAATCAGCCCCAGCATTTT
CDR3: CASSRICRYSNQPQHF
V: TRBV5-1
D: -
size: -
J: TRBJ1-5

DNA: TGTGCCACTTCGGGACTAGCGGGGGGGCCTGGCTATGAGCAGTTCTTC
CDR3: CATSGLAGGPGYEQFF
V: TRBV10-3
D: TRBD2
size: -
J: TRBJ2-1

DNA: TGCGCCAGCAGCCAAGATACCGGGAGTTATACAGATACGCAGTATTTT
CDR3: CASSQDTGSYTDTQYF
V: TRBV4-1
D: -
size: -
J: TRBJ2-3

DNA: TGCGCCAGCAGCCAAGGGGCGGCGGGGAACACTGAAGCTTTCTTT
CDR3: CASSQGAAGNTEAFF
V: TRBV4-3
D: -
size: -
J: TRBJ1-1

DNA: TGTGCTAGCAGCCTACAGGGTCAAGGAACAGATACGCAGTATTTT
CDR3: CASSLQGQGTDTQYF
V: TRBV7-7
D: -
size: -
J: TRBJ2-3

DNA: TGCGCCAGCACCCCGGACAGGGTCCCCGATGAGCAGTTCTTC
CDR3: CASTPDRVPDEQFF
V: TRBV5-1
D: TRBD1
size: -
J: TRBJ2-1

DNA: TGTGCCAGCAGCTTAGCAGGGGGCACTCCAAACTATGGCTACACCTTC
CDR3: CASSLAGGTPNYGYTF
V: TRBV7-8
D: TRBD1
size: few
J: TRBJ1-2

DNA: TGTGCCAGCAGCCCCCTATGGGGCTACACCTTC
CDR3: CASSPLWGYTF
V: TRBV11-1
D: -
size: -
J: TRBJ1-2

DNA: TGCGCCAGCAGCCAAGATCAGGGCAGGGAAGGTCAAAGGGGGCGGGCCATTAATGGCTACACCTTC
CDR3: CASSQDQGREGQRGRAINGYTF
V: TRBV4-1
D: TRBD1
size: once
J: TRBJ1-2

DNA: TGCGCCAGCAGCTTGGAGCGGTACTCCTACAATGAGCAGTTCTTC
CDR3: CASSLERYSYNEQFF
V: TRBV5-1
D: -
size: -
J: TRBJ2-1

DNA: TGTGCCAGCAGCTCGAGGGCTTCTAATGAAAAACTGTTTTTT
CDR3: CASSSRASNEKLFF
V: TRBV7-2
D: -
size: -
J: TRBJ1-4

DNA: TGCAGTGCTAGTTTAGCGGGAGTAGTGACAGATACGCAGTATTTT
CDR3: CSASLAGVVTDTQYF
V: TRBV20-1
D: TRBD2
size: -
J: TRBJ2-3

DNA: TGTGCCAGCGGGAGAGGGGGAAATTCACCCCTCCACTTT
CDR3: CASGRGGNSPLHF
V: TRBV2
D: -
size: -
J: TRBJ1-6

DNA: TGTGCCAGCAGCGGTGGGCTAGCGGGGGCGGAGACCCAGTACTTC
CDR3: CASSGGLAGAETQYF
V: TRBV9
D: TRBD2
size: -
J: TRBJ2-5

DNA: TGTGCCAGCAGCGAGCGGGGGGTTGGGGAGACCCAGTACTTC
CDR3: CASSERGVGETQYF
V: TRBV7-2
D: TRBD2
size: -
J: TRBJ2-5

DNA: TGCGCCAGCAGCCAAGATTCACGGCAGGGGTGGGACACTGAAGCTTTCTTT
CDR3: CASSQDSRQGWDTEAFF
V: TRBV4-1
D: -
size: -
J: TRBJ1-1

DNA: TGTGCCAGCAGTGACGCGGCAGGGGCTACGGAGACCCAGTACTTC
CDR3: CASSDAAGATETQYF
V: TRBV25-1
D: -
size: -
J: TRBJ2-5

DNA: TGCGCCAGCAGCTTGGACAGTCACTATGGCTACACCTTC
CDR3: CASSLDSHYGYTF
V: TRBV5-1
D: -
size: -
J: TRBJ1-2

DNA: TGTGCCAGCAGCCGAAGGGTAGCGGAGGGATACCAAGAGACCCAGTACTTC
CDR3: CASSRRVAEGYQETQYF
V: TRBV11-2
D: -
size: -
J: TRBJ2-5

DNA: TGTGCCAGCAGTCCCTCTCGTGACATGAGCAATCAGCCCCAGCATTTT
CDR3: CASSPSRDMSNQPQHF
V: TRBV6-2/TRBV6-3
D: -
size: -
J: TRBJ1-5

DNA: TGTGCCAGCAGTTTATCGGGCAGTAACACTGAAGCTTTCTTT
CDR3: CASSLSGSNTEAFF
V: TRBV27
D: -
size: -
J: TRBJ1-1

DNA: TGTGCCAGCAGCGCGGGACTAGCGGGGGCGTACGAGCAGTACTTC
CDR3: CASSAGLAGAYEQYF
V: TRBV7-8
D: TRBD2
size: -
J: TRBJ2-7

DNA: TGTGCCAGTAGTATGTCCCCAGGGAGGAGCGAGCAGTACTTC
CDR3: CASSMSPGRSEQYF
V: TRBV19
D: -
size: -
J: TRBJ2-7

DNA: TGCGCCAGCAGCGAGCTGGCGGGTACAACCTACGAGCAGTACTTC
CDR3: CASSELAGTTYEQYF
V: TRBV5-1
D: -
size: -
J: TRBJ2-7

DNA: TGTGCCAGCAGCCAAGTTGCGGGAGGATCTGATACGCAGTATTTT
CDR3: CASSQVAGGSDTQYF
V: TRBV3-1/TRBV3-2
D: TRBD2
size: -
J: TRBJ2-3

DNA: TGTGCCAGCATGAGGGAAACAGGGGGTGCCATCTATGGCTACACCTTC
CDR3: CASMRETGGAIYGYTF
V: TRBV28
D: TRBD1
size: -
J: TRBJ1-2

DNA: TGTGCCAGCAGCTTCACAGGGGGCACTGAAGCTTTCTTT
CDR3: CASSFTGGTEAFF
V: TRBV7-3
D: TRBD1
size: -
J: TRBJ1-1

DNA: TGCAGCGTTGATGTCTTAGCGAAAAATGAGCAGTTCTTC
CDR3: CSVDVLAKNEQFF
V: TRBV29-1
D: -
size: -
J: TRBJ2-1

DNA: TGTGCCAGCAGCGTAGTGGGGGGATTGACCGGGGAGCTGTTTTTT
CDR3: CASSVVGGLTGELFF
V: TRBV9
D: -
size: -
J: TRBJ2-2

DNA: TGTGCCAGCAGCCAAAGCTACACCGGGGAGCTGTTTTTT
CDR3: CASSQSYTGELFF
V: TRBV3-1/TRBV3-2
D: -
size: -
J: TRBJ2-2

DNA: TGTGCCAGCAGCTTGGGGGGACAGGAAGCTTTCTTT
CDR3: CASSLGGQEAFF
V: TRBV5-6
D: TRBD1
size: -
J: TRBJ1-1

DNA: TGTGCCAGCAGTTTAGTGACGGGAGGCTACGAGCAGTACTTC
CDR3: CASSLVTGGYEQYF
V: TRBV28
D: TRBD2
size: -
J: TRBJ2-7

DNA: TGCGCCAGCAGCTTGGTCCAGGGGGCCGTCACTGAAGCTTTCTTT
CDR3: CASSLVQGAVTEAFF
V: TRBV5-1
D: TRBD1
size: -
J: TRBJ1-1

DNA: TGTGCCAGCAGGAAAGGGGGAGTTACAGGCAATGAGCAGTTCTTC
CDR3: CASRKGGVTGNEQFF
V: TRBV27
D: -
size: -
J: TRBJ2-1

DNA: TGTGCCAGCAGCTTCCACAGGGGGCAAGGAGAAAAACTGTTTTTT
CDR3: CASSFHRGQGEKLFF
V: TRBV11-2
D: TRBD1
size: -
J: TRBJ1-4

DNA: TGTGCCAGCAGAAATAGCGGGGACCCCCTTAGGCAGTACTTC
CDR3: CASRNSGDPLRQYF
V: TRBV7-9
D: TRBD2
size: -
J: TRBJ2-7

DNA: TGTGCCAGCTCACCCGGACAGGCGGAGACCCAGTACTTC
CDR3: CASSPGQAETQYF
V: TRBV18
D: TRBD1
size: -
J: TRBJ2-5

DNA: TGCGCCAGCAGCTTGGAGGGGTTTCGACAAGAGACCCAGTACTTC
CDR3: CASSLEGFRQETQYF
V: TRBV5-1
D: -
size: -
J: TRBJ2-5

DNA: TGTGCCAGCAGCCAAGGGTATGGGGAGGTCGAGCAGTACTTC
CDR3: CASSQGYGEVEQYF
V: TRBV3-1/TRBV3-2
D: -
size: -
J: TRBJ2-7

DNA: TGCGCCAGCAGCCTGGACAGTCTACGTGCGGGGGAGCAGTACTTC
CDR3: CASSLDSLRAGEQYF
V: TRBV5-1
D: -
size: -
J: TRBJ2-7

DNA: TGTGCCAGCAGCCCCGCCAGGCGGGGGGGCCGGGGAGATACGCAGTATTTT
CDR3: CASSPARRGGRGDTQYF
V: TRBV3-1/TRBV3-2
D: TRBD2
size: -
J: TRBJ2-3

DNA: TGTGCCAGCGTCCGAGGAGCGGGGAACTCTGGAAACACCATATATTTT
CDR3: CASVRGAGNSGNTIYF
V: TRBV19
D: -
size: -
J: TRBJ1-3

DNA: TGTGCCACCAGTGCGCGTCAGGGGGCTTATGGCTACACCTTC
CDR3: CATSARQGAYGYTF
V: TRBV24-1
D: TRBD1
size: -
J: TRBJ1-2

DNA: TGTGCCACCAGCGACGGGACAGGGGTTCAAGAGACCCAGTACTTC
CDR3: CATSDGTGVQETQYF
V: TRBV15
D: TRBD1
size: once
J: TRBJ2-5

DNA: TGTGCCAGCAGTTTAGGGGGGAATGAGCAGTTCTTC
CDR3: CASSLGGNEQFF
V: TRBV28
D: -
size: -
J: TRBJ2-1

DNA: TGTGCCAGCTCTCTAGCGGGAGAGGGCGAGCAGTACTTC
CDR3: CASSLAGEGEQYF
V: TRBV18
D: TRBD2
size: -
J: TRBJ2-7

DNA: TGCGCCAGCAGCCCAGGGACAGGGAGGGCTGGAAACACCATATATTTT
CDR3: CASSPGTGRAGNTIYF
V: TRBV5-1
D: TRBD1
size: -
J: TRBJ1-3

DNA: TGTGCCAGCAGCCGTAGAAACCCGGGGGAGCTGTTTTTT
CDR3: CASSRRNPGELFF
V: TRBV7-6
D: -
size: -
J: TRBJ2-2

DNA: TGTGCCAGCAGCGACCGGGGGGCCGGGCCGGGCACCGGGGAGCTGTTTTTT
CDR3: CASSDRGAGPGTGELFF
V: TRBV6-2/TRBV6-3
D: -
size: -
J: TRBJ2-2